The 31 T cell receptor beta chains in this list originate from one sample, sequenced in a study of cytomegalovirus exposure and HLA in healthy donors. In the PCR, 60 Vbeta and 13 Jbeta primers were used. Measured with immunoSEQ multiplex PCR; TCRdb has only the in-frame clones, and not every one. This sample's table has 60,000 or so clones. Sequencing was done on a sample of PBMCs. Receptor source: a woman aged 18-29 years in good health and CMV-seronegative.

The gene calls are TRBV4-1 and TRBJ2-7; 9 bases map to TRBD1. J lost 3 bases, V lost 0 bases, and 12 bases had no gene match. CDR1 is MGHRA and CDR2 is YSYEKL in the germline V gene. The CDR3 spans 18 residues. The CDR3 DNA reads as TGCGCCAGCAGCCAAGATGGGTCTCGGGACAGGGTCCTCTACGAGCAGTACTTC. Translation: CASSQDGSRDRVLYEQYF.

V and J are TRBV5-1 and TRBJ1-4, with a tentative D call TRBD1 (6 bases). CDR1 and CDR2 (germline): SGHRS, YFSETQ. The CDR3 contains 16 residues. V was pared by 0 bases and J by 8 bases, with 17 bases between. For the CDR3, the DNA is TGCGCCAGCAGCTTGGGGACTAGGGGGGGCAGAGAAAAACTGTTTTTT. This translates into CASSLGTRGGREKLFF.

The V call is TRBV28, the J call TRBJ1-5; TRBD1 matches 12 bases. The CDR3 runs to 16 residues. The V gene's germline CDR1 is MDHEN and CDR2 SYDVKM. With 6 bases clipped from V and 6 bases from J, the junction kept 9 bases outside the gene matches. This chain's CDR3 is CASSRVGTGGVQPQHF. The CDR3 nucleotides are TGTGCCAGCAGCCGCGTCGGGACAGGGGGCGTTCAGCCCCAGCATTTT.

This sequence joins TRBV10-3 and TRBJ2-2, with a possible D match to TRBD1 (5 bases). The germline V and J ends were trimmed by 8 bases and 6 bases, with 19 bases remaining between them. CDR3 length: 15 residues. From germline, CDR1 is ENHRY and CDR2 SYGVKD. CDR3: CAIENPLIRAGELFF. CDR3 coding DNA: TGTGCCATCGAAAATCCCCTTATCAGGGCCGGGGAGCTGTTTTTT.

The chain joins TRBV5-4 to TRBJ2-3; TRBD2 matches 14 bases. After removal of 4 bases from V and 5 bases from J, the junction contained 3 bases not matched to a gene. Germline CDR1 reads SGHNT; CDR2 reads YYREEE (reference sequence). The CDR3 covers 15 residues. This CDR3 is CASSPGLAGEDTQYF. The CDR3 DNA reads TGTGCCAGCAGCCCGGGACTAGCGGGAGAAGATACGCAGTATTTT.

V and J are TRBV29-1 and TRBJ2-1; D ambiguous. CDR3 length equals 10 residues. Trimming removed 3 bases from V and 5 bases from J, with 2 bases in between. From germline, CDR1 is SQVTM and CDR2 ANQGSEA. The CDR3 sequence: CSVDNNEQFF. CDR3 sequence (DNA): TGCAGCGTTGATAACAATGAGCAGTTCTTC.

The chain joins TRBV5-1 to TRBJ2-1, with a tentative D call TRBD2 (6 bases). The germline V gene encodes CDR1 SGHRS and CDR2 YFSETQ. The V end was cut by 4 bases, the J end by 9 bases, with 20 bases between. The CDR3 has 15 amino acids. The CDR3 sequence is CASSTGAGPGGEQFF. CDR3 bases: TGCGCCAGCAGCACCGGGGCGGGGCCGGGCGGTGAGCAGTTCTTC.

The chain combines TRBV7-9 with TRBJ1-1, with D unresolved. The CDR3 contains 14 residues. Germline V lookup: CDR1 SEHNR, CDR2 FQNEAQ (reference sequence). V was clipped by 0 bases and J by 1 base, with 6 bases between them. The CDR3 spells CASSLAAANTEAFF. The CDR3 DNA follows: TGTGCCAGCAGCTTAGCCGCGGCGAACACTGAAGCTTTCTTT.

The J gene is TRBJ2-1, the V gene TRBV9, with TRBD2 as a possible D gene (6 bases). CDR1 is SGDLS, CDR2 YYNGEE, per germline. Trimming stripped 2 bases from V and 5 bases from J, with 23 bases between. This CDR3 is 18 amino acids long. In DNA, the CDR3 is TGTGCCAGCAGCGTCGACCCTCCTCCCAGCGGGCCGGACAATGAGCAGTTCTTC. Translation: CASSVDPPPSGPDNEQFF.

V is TRBV5-1 and J is TRBJ1-1, with 10 bases lining up with TRBD1. CDR3 length: 16 residues. Germline CDR1 SGHRS, CDR2 YFSETQ. J was trimmed by 0 bases and V by 4 bases; bases with no gene match: 6. CDR3 in DNA: TGCGCCAGCAGCCAGATCGACAGGGGGCTGAACACTGAAGCTTTCTTT. As protein: CASSQIDRGLNTEAFF.

V usage is TRBV13 and J usage is TRBJ2-7, with TRBD2 matching 7 bases. The ends lost 5 bases at V and 7 bases at J; junction bases unmatched: 14. The germline CDR1 and CDR2 sequences are PRHDT and FYEKMQ (reference sequence). The CDR3 is 15 residues long. Written as DNA, the CDR3 is TGTGCCAGCAGCGCATGGGGCGGGAGTAATAGAGAGCAGTACTTC. Translated: CASSAWGGSNREQYF.

The rearrangement uses TRBV5-1 and TRBJ2-1, with 7 bases that match TRBD1. After removal of 4 bases from V and 4 bases from J, the junction contained 11 bases not matched to a gene. Germline V lookup: CDR1 SGHRS, CDR2 YFSETQ. The CDR3 extends over 16 amino acids. The CDR3 reads CASSDLKTGLYNEQFF. The CDR3 DNA sequence: TGCGCCAGCAGCGACCTCAAGACAGGGCTTTACAATGAGCAGTTCTTC.

The chain carries TRBV18 and TRBJ2-7; D unresolved. CDR3 size: 14 residues. Germline loops: CDR1 KGHSH, CDR2 LQKENI. V was clipped by 3 bases and J by 1 base, with 10 bases between them. CDR3 sequence reads: CASSPRMESYEQYF. CDR3 in DNA: TGTGCCAGCTCACCCCGAATGGAGTCCTACGAGCAGTACTTC.

The rearrangement links TRBV5-1 to TRBJ2-5; TRBD2 matches at 12 bases. V lost 3 bases and J lost 1; bases outside the gene matches: 1. CDR3 size: 15 residues. Germline lookup yields CDR1 SGHRS and CDR2 YFSETQ. The CDR3 DNA is TGCGCCAGCAGCTGGGGACTAGCGGGCCAAGAGACCCAGTACTTC. Its translation: CASSWGLAGQETQYF. Full variable domain (outside the CDR3, taken from reference TRBV5-1 and TRBJ2-5): KAGVTQTPRYLIKTRGQQVTLSCSPISGHRSVSWYQQTPGQGLQFLFEYFSETQRNKGNFPGRFSGRQFSNSRSEMNVSTLELGDSALYLCASSWGLAGQETQYFGPGTRLLVL.

The chain has TRBV27 and TRBJ2-7; unclear D gene. The CDR3 spans 12 residues. V gave up 6 bases and J gave up 6 bases, with 12 bases separating them. Germline V CDR1 and CDR2: MNHEY, SMNVEV (reference sequence). The CDR3 protein is CASRHETPEQYF. As DNA, the CDR3 is TGTGCCAGCAGACACGAAACCCCCGAGCAGTACTTC.

CDR3 residues: CASSPRDRDGGYTF. The CDR3 coding sequence is TGCGCCAGCAGCCCCCGGGACAGGGATGGTGGCTACACCTTC. This rearrangement joins TRBV4-1 to TRBJ1-2; 9 nucleotides agree with TRBD1. V shed 4 bases and J 7 bases; nucleotides not matched to a gene: 7. In germline, CDR1 is MGHRA, CDR2 YSYEKL. This CDR3 spans 14 amino acids.

The rearrangement joins TRBV10-1 to TRBJ2-5, with D possibly being TRBD1 (6 bases). Per the germline V gene, CDR1 is WNHNN and CDR2 is SYGVQD (reference sequence). The CDR3 is made up of 13 amino acids. Deletions cut 5 bases from V and 2 bases from J, with 9 bases between. CDR3 nucleotide sequence: TGCGCCAGCAGTCCAGGACAGCAAGAGACCCAGTACTTC. This gives the protein CASSPGQQETQYF.

This chain uses TRBV15 with TRBJ2-7, with TRBD1 as a possible D gene (7 bases). Germline V gives CDR1 LNHNV, CDR2 YYDKDF (reference sequence). This CDR3 is built from 15 residues. Trimming removed 3 bases from V and 5 bases from J, with 17 bases in between. CDR3 coding DNA: TGTGCCACCAGCAGCCCTGGCAGGGGGGTCAACGAGCAGTACTTC. The encoded protein is CATSSPGRGVNEQYF.

This sequence joins TRBV18 and TRBJ1-5; 10 positions agree with TRBD1. V shed 5 bases and J 1 base; nucleotides not matched to a gene: 2. The CDR3 loop spans 15 amino acids. In germline, CDR1 is KGHSH, CDR2 LQKENI. CDR3 residues: CASSLGQGSNQPQHF. The CDR3 DNA reads as TGTGCCAGCTCATTGGGACAGGGGAGCAATCAGCCCCAGCATTTT.

V is TRBV5-6 and J is TRBJ2-3, with 8 bases aligning to TRBD2. The trim removed 2 bases at V and 4 bases at J, leaving 6 bases unmatched. CDR1 and CDR2 (germline): SGHDT, YYEEEE. CDR3 length equals 15 residues. The CDR3 DNA sequence: TGTGCCAGCAGCTTTCCAGCGGGAGAATCAGATACGCAGTATTTT. Its protein product is CASSFPAGESDTQYF.

The V gene is TRBV28, the J gene TRBJ2-5; TRBD1 is a possible D gene (6 bases). The DNA matches TRBJ2-7 better at its end, which makes the J call doubtful. In germline, CDR1 is MDHEN, CDR2 SYDVKM. This CDR3 region has 14 residues. The DNA of the CDR3 is TGTGCCAGCAGTTTACAGGGGCAGGGGTACGAGCAGTACTTC. It yields the protein CASSLQGQGYEQYF.

For the CDR3, the DNA is TGTGCCAGCAGCCAAGAGATAGCGACCACCGGGGAGCTGTTTTTT. Residues: CASSQEIATTGELFF. V is TRBV4-2 and J is TRBJ2-2, with D tentatively TRBD2 (5 bases). V lost 0 bases and J 4 bases, leaving 9 bases between the germline ends. Germline loops: CDR1 LGHNA, CDR2 YNFKEQ. The CDR3 has 15 residues.

The rearrangement links TRBV5-1 to TRBJ1-5, with no clear D. CDR3 size: 14 residues. Trimming stripped 0 bases from V and 1 base from J, with 5 bases between. Germline V gene sequence: CDR1 SGHRS, CDR2 YFSETQ. CDR3 region: CASSLGESNQPQHF. The CDR3 DNA follows: TGCGCCAGCAGCTTGGGCGAGAGCAATCAGCCCCAGCATTTT.

The chain carries TRBV6-1 and TRBJ2-1, with D possibly being TRBD2 (5 bases). Per the germline V gene, CDR1 is MNHNS and CDR2 is SASEGT. Trimming took off 4 bases at V and 0 bases at J, with 10 bases between the two ends. The CDR3 consists of 15 residues. The CDR3 sequence: CASSGGPSSYNEQFF. The CDR3 coding sequence is TGTGCCAGCAGTGGCGGGCCTAGCTCCTACAATGAGCAGTTCTTC.

The V and J genes are TRBV27 and TRBJ2-1, with 11 bases lining up with TRBD1. Looked up from germline, CDR1 is MNHEY and CDR2 is SMNVEV (reference sequence). The CDR3 extends over 15 amino acids. V gave up 5 bases and J gave up 6 bases; unmatched junction bases: 6. CDR3 loop: CASSLRDRGANEQFF. In nucleotides, the CDR3 is TGTGCCAGCAGTCTCCGGGACAGGGGGGCCAATGAGCAGTTCTTC.

The genes are TRBV6-8 and TRBJ2-7, with TRBD1 matching over 9 bases. V lost 9 bases and J lost 2; bases outside the gene matches: 8. The CDR3 covers 14 residues. The germline CDR1 and CDR2 sequences are MNHGY and SAAAGT. CDR3 nucleotides: TGTGCCAGGCTTCCGGGACAGGGCGCCTACGAGCAGTACTTC. Its translation: CARLPGQGAYEQYF.

The V gene is TRBV10-2, the J gene TRBJ2-7, with D tentatively TRBD1 (5 bases). Trimming removed 3 bases at V and 2 bases at J, with 11 bases between. There are 14 residues in the CDR3. Germline V lookup: CDR1 WSHSY, CDR2 SAAADI. The CDR3 reads CASSDLTVAYEQYF. CDR3 DNA sequence: TGCGCCAGCAGTGATTTGACAGTTGCCTACGAGCAGTACTTC.

The rearrangement links TRBV30 to TRBJ2-4, with D perhaps TRBD1 (6 bases). The CDR3 contains 13 residues. Germline values: CDR1 GTSNPN, CDR2 SVGIG (reference sequence). Trimming pared 2 bases from V and 7 bases from J, leaving 12 bases between. The CDR3 DNA sequence: TGTGCCTGGAGTTCCCGGCAGGGGAACATTCAGTACTTC. Its protein product is CAWSSRQGNIQYF.

This chain joins TRBV5-4 and TRBJ1-2; D unresolved. The CDR3 is made up of 12 amino acids. Germline loops: CDR1 SGHNT, CDR2 YYREEE (reference sequence). With 1 base removed from V and 10 bases from J, the gap between germline ends came to 11 bases. CDR3 region: CASSLPPQDYTF. CDR3 nucleotides: TGTGCCAGCAGCTTGCCCCCCCAGGACTACACCTTC.

The rearrangement links TRBV15 to TRBJ2-7; 10 bases fit TRBD2. The length of the CDR3 is 16 residues. CDR1 and CDR2 (germline): LNHNV, YYDKDF (reference sequence). V lost 3 bases to trimming and J lost 3 bases; unmatched junction nucleotides: 8. The CDR3 DNA reads TGTGCCACCAGCAGGGGCTTAGCGGGAGGAGGCTACGAGCAGTACTTC. This sequence encodes CATSRGLAGGGYEQYF.

The CDR3 DNA follows: TGTGCCAGTTCGTACAGTTACTATGGCTACACCTTC. Translated: CASSYSYYGYTF. The chain links TRBV19 to TRBJ1-2; unclear D gene. Trimming removed 8 bases from V and 3 bases from J, with 10 bases in between. Germline CDR1 reads LNHDA; CDR2 reads SQIVND (reference sequence). The length of the CDR3 is 12 residues.